This TCR beta chain was captured by sequencing in a study of shared clonotypes between healthy human individuals. Naive CD8 cells, CD45RO-negative and positively selected for CCR7, excluded terminally differentiated effector memory CD45RA+ cells. Libraries were prepared by immunoSEQ multiplex PCR; TCRdb keeps only in-frame clonotypes and omits some of them. The sample lists approximately 590,000 clones; nearly 97% were seen once. Findings and caveats of the study: As a rule, naive subsets had a larger estimated richness than memory subsets.

Note on this clone: As yet, its antigen is unknown.

This CDR3 has 12 residues. CDR1 PRHDT and CDR2 FYEKMQ come from the germline V gene (reference sequence). V dropped 7 bases and J dropped 3 bases, with 9 bases sitting between them. V is TRBV13 and J is TRBJ1-2, with D possibly being TRBD1 (6 bases). Material for sequencing was naive CD8+ T cells sorted from blood. The source of this sequence is a woman in her 30s in good health. The CDR3 DNA follows: TGTGCCAGCAACAGGGTGGACTATGGCTACACCTTC. Translated, it gives CASNRVDYGYTF.